This TCR beta chain was identified during a study of blood T cell repertoires in COVID-19. In the study overall: Whether acute or convalescent, the COVID-19 samples came from the United States, Italy and Spain. PBMCs, B-cell-depleted T cells, or T cells were the source of the cDNA or gDNA that made up the material.

The CDR3 sequence is 19 residues long. Trimming removed 3 bases from V and 6 bases from J; junction bases left unmatched: 19. The germline V gene has CDR1 LNHDA and CDR2 SQIVND (reference sequence). The authors' processing: Counts of nucleated cells, estimated from reference gene primer amplification, were obtained. Sequenced by immunoSEQ multiplex PCR; TCRdb stores in-frame clones only, minus some. For V, J and clone size, that table is used; D and trimming come from the DNA. The sample includes 90,000 to 95,000 clones, about 86% of them seen just once. The sequenced sample was peripheral blood. This receptor was obtained from a woman aged 70-85 years with acute or convalescent COVID-19. The J gene is TRBJ2-2, the V gene TRBV19; 7 bases line up with TRBD1. In DNA form, the CDR3 reads TGTGCCAGTAGTATCCCAAGTCGACATAGGACAGGCTCCGCCGGGGAGCTGTTTTTT. Protein sequence: CASSIPSRHRTGSAGELFF. The whole variable domain, remainder taken from reference TRBV19 and TRBJ2-2, is DGGITQSPKYLFRKEGQNVTLSCEQNLNHDAMYWYRQDPGQGLRLIYYSQIVNDFQKGDIAEGYSVSREKKESFPLTVTSAQKNPTAFYLCASSIPSRHRTGSAGELFFGEGSRLTVL.